This T cell receptor beta chain was obtained from a study of cytomegalovirus exposure and HLA in healthy donors. Study information: A later analysis reported the 120 or so validation repertoires used the same platform as the approximately 670 first-cohort repertoires.

As concerns this clone: Its antigen is currently unknown.

The data were produced by immunoSEQ multiplex PCR, yet TCRdb's version contains in-frame clones alone and is incomplete. The repertoire holds approximately 58,000 clones, with 95% as singletons. Overall study findings and caveats: The dataset shows that most TCR sequences were rare, while some public TCRs occurred in many donors. Cytomegalovirus association was listed for about 170 TCR beta chains. Testing in vitro showed a few CMV-associated chains specific for CMV antigens.

The clonotype comes from a woman younger than 35 in good health and CMV-seropositive. Sequenced material: PBMCs.

The CDR3 loop is CASSYLGGLDGYTF. CDR3 nucleotides: TGTGCCAGCAGTTACCTCGGGGGTCTGGATGGCTACACCTTC. This chain joins TRBV6-5 and TRBJ1-2, with D tentatively TRBD1 (5 bases). Trimming stripped 2 bases from V and 6 bases from J, with 13 bases between. Germline V gene sequence: CDR1 MNHEY, CDR2 SVGAGI. This CDR3 spans 14 amino acids.